This TCR beta chain came from a study of cytomegalovirus exposure and HLA in healthy donors. This clone was picked up a small number of times. The antigen remains undetermined. The PCR used 60 Vbeta and 13 Jbeta primers. Some clones are missing from TCRdb's copy, which holds only in-frame ones; the method was immunoSEQ multiplex PCR. The sample contains 85,000 to 90,000 clones, around 74% of which appear only once. Regarding the study as a whole: It has been reported that TCR beta sequences accurately predicted the HLA-A and HLA-B alleles of most subjects. Later, an analysis found that common viral pathogens appeared to be linked with several of the most significant clusters. A later analysis linked a missense DCLRE1C variant to TCR beta V- and J-gene trimming. Three chains tied to CMV proved CMV antigen-specific in vitro.

Trimming took off 4 bases at V and 4 bases at J, with 11 bases between the two ends. The CDR3 runs 13 residues. From germline, CDR1 is LNHDA and CDR2 SQIVND (reference sequence). Sequenced sample: PBMCs. The TCR sequence derives from a man between 25 and 39 years old in good health and CMV-seropositive. This rearrangement joins TRBV19 to TRBJ2-7, with D maybe TRBD1 (6 bases). The CDR3 protein is CASSTQGPYEQYF. CDR3 sequence (DNA): TGTGCCAGTAGTACACAGGGACCTTACGAGCAGTACTTC. Together with reference TRBV19 and TRBJ2-7, the CDR3 gives the full variable domain: DGGITQSPKYLFRKEGQNVTLSCEQNLNHDAMYWYRQDPGQGLRLIYYSQIVNDFQKGDIAEGYSVSREKKESFPLTVTSAQKNPTAFYLCASSTQGPYEQYFGPGTRLTVT.